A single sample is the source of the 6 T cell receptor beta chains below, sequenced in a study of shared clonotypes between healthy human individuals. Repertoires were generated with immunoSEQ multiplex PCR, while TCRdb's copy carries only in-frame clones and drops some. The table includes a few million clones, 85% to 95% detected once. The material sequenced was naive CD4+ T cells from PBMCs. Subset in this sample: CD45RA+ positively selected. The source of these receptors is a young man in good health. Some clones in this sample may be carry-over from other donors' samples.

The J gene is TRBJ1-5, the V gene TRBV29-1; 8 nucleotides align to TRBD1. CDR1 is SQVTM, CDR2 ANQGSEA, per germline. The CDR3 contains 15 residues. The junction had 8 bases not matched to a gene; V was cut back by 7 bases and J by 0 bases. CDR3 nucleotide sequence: TGCAGCGCCGGACAGGGAACAAATAGCAATCAGCCCCAGCATTTT. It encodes CSAGQGTNSNQPQHF.

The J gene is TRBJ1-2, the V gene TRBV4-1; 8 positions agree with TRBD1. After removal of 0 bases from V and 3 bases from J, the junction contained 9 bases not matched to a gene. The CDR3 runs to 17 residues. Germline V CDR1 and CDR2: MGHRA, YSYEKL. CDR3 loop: CASSQDNRDRPYYGYTF. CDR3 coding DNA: TGCGCCAGCAGCCAAGATAACCGGGACAGGCCGTACTATGGCTACACCTTC.

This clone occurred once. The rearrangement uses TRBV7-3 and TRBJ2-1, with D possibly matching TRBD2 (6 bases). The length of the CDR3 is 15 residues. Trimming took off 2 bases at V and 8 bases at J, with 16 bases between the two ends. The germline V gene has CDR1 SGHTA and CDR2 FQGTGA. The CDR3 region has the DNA TGTGCCAGCAGCTTAGAGGCGGGATGGTTGGATGAGCAGTTCTTC. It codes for CASSLEAGWLDEQFF.

The CDR3 sequence is CASSSPMDGLYEQYF. The CDR3, as DNA: TGTGCCAGCAGCTCGCCCATGGACGGTCTCTACGAGCAGTACTTC. V is TRBV7-9 and J is TRBJ2-7; no clear D. The ends were cut back, 4 bases at V and 3 bases at J, with 16 bases in the middle. The CDR3 runs 15 residues. Germline V CDR1 and CDR2: SEHNR, FQNEAQ (reference sequence). Supplemented by reference TRBV7-9 and TRBJ2-7, the full variable domain reads DTGVSQNPRHKITKRGQNVTFRCDPISEHNRLYWYRQTLGQGPEFLTYFQNEAQLEKSRLLSDRFSAERPKGSFSTLEIQRTEQGDSAMYLCASSSPMDGLYEQYFGPGTRLTVT.

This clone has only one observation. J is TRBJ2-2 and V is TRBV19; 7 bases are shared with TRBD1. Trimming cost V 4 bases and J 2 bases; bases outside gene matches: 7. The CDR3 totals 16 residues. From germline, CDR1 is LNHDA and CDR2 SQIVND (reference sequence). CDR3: CASSTRRDRNTGELFF. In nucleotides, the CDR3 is TGTGCCAGTAGTACTCGCCGGGACAGAAACACCGGGGAGCTGTTTTTT.

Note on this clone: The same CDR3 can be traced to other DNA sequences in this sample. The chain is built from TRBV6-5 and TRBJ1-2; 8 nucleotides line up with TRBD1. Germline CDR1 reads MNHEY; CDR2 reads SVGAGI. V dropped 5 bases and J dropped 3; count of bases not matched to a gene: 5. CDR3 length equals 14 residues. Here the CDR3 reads CASSPRGRDYGYTF. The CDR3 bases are TGTGCCAGCAGTCCCAGGGGGCGCGACTATGGCTACACCTTC.